Presented here are 13 T cell receptor beta chains from one specimen sequenced in a study of Graves' ophthalmopathy and Graves' hyperthyroidism. For repertoire sequencing, the TCR beta CDR3 regions were amplified from RNA transcripts. The library came from an HTBI-primed first-round RT-PCR and a second-round multiplex PCR. MiXCR, applied by TCRdb to the multiplex PCR reads, yields one record per CDR3 protein. The repertoire holds hundreds of thousands of distinct CDR3 sequences, with around a fifth as singletons. The sample was peripheral blood. The receptors were sampled from a woman between 18 and 29 years old with stable Graves' hyperthyroidism. Some clones in this sample may be carry-over from other donors' samples.

This clonotype has only a few counts. V and J are TRBV12-3 or TRBV12-4 and TRBJ2-2; D remains ambiguous. This CDR3 spans 15 amino acids. The V gene lost 7 bases and the J gene lost 0 bases, with 12 bases spanning the gap. The CDR3 region has the DNA TGTGCCAGCACCCTCATGGACCCGAACACCGGGGAGCTGTTTTTT. Amino acid sequence: CASTLMDPNTGELFF.

The chain links TRBV24-1 to TRBJ2-5; D gene ambiguous. From germline, CDR1 is KGHDR and CDR2 SFDVKD. Trimming took 9 bases from V and 2 from J, leaving 9 bases between them. The CDR3 consists of 12 residues. DNA for the CDR3: TGTGCCACCTCACACGGACAAGAGACCCAGTACTTC. Translation: CATSHGQETQYF.

This clonotype was seen at least ten times. The chain recombines TRBV9 with TRBJ1-1; maybe TRBD1 (5 bases). Germline V gene data show CDR1 as SGDLS and CDR2 as YYNGEE. Trimming stripped 6 bases from V and 1 base from J, with 13 bases between. This CDR3 is built from 14 residues. The CDR3 reads CASTPRVTNTEAFF. CDR3 nucleotides: TGTGCCAGCACCCCCAGGGTTACGAACACTGAAGCTTTCTTT.

This clonotype has a count of ten or more. The gene calls are TRBV20-1 and TRBJ2-7, with D possibly TRBD2 on 6 matching bases. Looked up from germline, CDR1 is DFQATT and CDR2 is SNEGSKA (reference sequence). This CDR3 is 13 amino acids long. Trimming left V 6 bases short and J 3 bases short, with 15 bases between. CDR3 sequence: CSAIGGGDYEQYF. The CDR3 DNA reads as TGCAGTGCCATAGGTGGCGGGGACTACGAGCAGTACTTC.

This clonotype has more than one count but fewer than ten. The V call is TRBV20-1, the J call TRBJ1-2; D gene ambiguous. V was clipped by 0 bases and J by 4 bases, with 18 bases between them. Germline CDR1 reads DFQATT; CDR2 reads SNEGSKA (reference sequence). The CDR3 covers 16 residues. DNA for the CDR3: TGCAGTGCTAGAGATCTGGTAGAACCGCCGGGCTATGGCTACACCTTC. Its protein product is CSARDLVEPPGYGYTF.

This clonotype showed up just once. CDR3 nucleotides: TGTGCCAGCAGTTACCTCAGTAGACGGAACACTGAAGCTTTCTTT. Residues: CASSYLSRRNTEAFF. The V gene is TRBV6-2 or TRBV6-3, the J gene TRBJ1-1; no clear D. V shed 2 bases and J shed 1 base, with 11 bases lying between them. CDR1 and CDR2 (germline): MNHEY, SVGEGT. The CDR3 is 15 residues long.

This clonotype came up many times. V gene TRBV12-3 or TRBV12-4 combines with J gene TRBJ2-7, with a weak D call TRBD1 (6 bases). This CDR3 is built from 15 residues. V shed 5 bases and J shed 1 base, with 15 bases lying between them. CDR3 loop: CASSPPWTVSYEQYF. CDR3 bases: TGTGCCAGCAGTCCCCCCTGGACAGTTTCCTACGAGCAGTACTTC.

The chain has TRBV20-1 and TRBJ2-7, with 9 bases matching TRBD2. Germline V gives CDR1 DFQATT, CDR2 SNEGSKA (reference sequence). This CDR3 comprises 15 residues. After removal of 3 bases from V and 1 base from J, the junction contained 7 bases not matched to a gene. The CDR3 region is CSASSSGVFSYEQYF. The CDR3 region has the DNA TGCAGTGCTAGCTCTAGCGGGGTTTTTTCCTACGAGCAGTACTTC.

The chain carries TRBV4-1 and TRBJ2-7; D is uncertain. Germline lookup yields CDR1 MGHRA and CDR2 YSYEKL. The CDR3 is 16 amino acids. Trimming removed 1 base from V and 3 bases from J, with 16 bases in between. This CDR3 is CASSQGGGRPFYEQYF. DNA of the CDR3: TGCGCCAGCAGCCAAGGCGGTGGGCGGCCCTTCTACGAGCAGTACTTC.

This rearrangement joins TRBV12-3 or TRBV12-4 to TRBJ1-3; D unclear. V was cut by 2 bases and J by 13 bases, with 18 bases left in between. The CDR3 totals 14 residues. The CDR3 coding sequence is TGTGCCAGCAGTTTACGACCGCCGGGAAGCACTATATATTTT. Amino acid sequence: CASSLRPPGSTIYF.

Ten or more counts support this clonotype. The J gene is TRBJ1-1, the V gene TRBV20-1; D may be TRBD1 (5 bases). The CDR3 consists of 14 residues. With 0 bases removed from V and 3 bases from J, the gap between germline ends came to 11 bases. Germline assignment: CDR1 DFQATT and CDR2 SNEGSKA (reference sequence). The CDR3 sequence: CSARDGDWDTEAFF. CDR3 nucleotide sequence: TGCAGTGCTAGAGATGGGGACTGGGACACTGAAGCTTTCTTT.

As for this clonotype: A much larger clone lies a single base off, so this may be a read error. J is TRBJ1-5 and V is TRBV20-1, with D perhaps TRBD1 (5 bases). V dropped 0 bases and J dropped 5 bases, with 14 bases sitting between them. The CDR3 loop spans 15 amino acids. Germline V CDR1 and CDR2: DFQATT, SNEGSKA (reference sequence). The CDR3 nucleotides read TGCAGTGCTAGAGATCGGGACCGTTTCTATCAGCCCCAGCATTTT. It codes for CSARDRDRFYQPQHF.

This clonotype was observed many times. This chain links TRBV6-1 with TRBJ2-2; TRBD2 matches at 11 bases. The J segment lost 1 base and the V segment lost 8 bases, leaving 0 bases of the junction unmatched. There are 14 residues in the CDR3. Germline CDR1 and CDR2: MNHNS and SASEGT. CDR3 DNA sequence: TGTGCCAGCCTAGCGGGAGGGAACACCGGGGAGCTGTTTTTT. It is translated as CASLAGGNTGELFF.